Reported below is one T cell receptor (beta chain). Its target is unknown. 60 Vbeta and 13 Jbeta primers were used in PCR. The table came from immunoSEQ multiplex PCR; TCRdb's copy has only in-frame clones and leaves some out. The sample yields around 97,000 clones, 65% to 85% seen once. CDR3 length equals 15 residues. The sample belongs to a study of cytomegalovirus exposure and HLA in healthy donors. Points from the study as a whole: Associated with cytomegalovirus, according to the listing, were around 170 TCR beta chains. Only CMV serostatus was available as immune exposure information. Some V segments, including TRBV6-2 and TRBV6-3, were excluded as indistinguishable. CMV antigen specificity of three CMV-associated chains was confirmed in vitro.

Specimen: PBMCs. The sequence derives from a man between 50 and 59 years old in good health and CMV-seropositive. This chain uses TRBV7-5 with TRBJ1-3; TRBD1 reflects the table's D call only, with no check against the DNA. TRBV7-5 is labeled a pseudogene. CDR3 loop: CVRSPYNRAGNTIYF. In DNA form, the CDR3 reads TGTGTCAGAAGCCCCTACAACAGGGCTGGAAACACCATATATTTT.